This T cell receptor (beta chain) was found in a study of cytomegalovirus exposure and HLA in healthy donors. Study-level results: Accounts indicate the classifier identified cytomegalovirus status with strong specificity and sensitivity. Being productive about 87% or about 30% of the time was typical of most TCR beta V segments in an earlier analysis. A cluster of highly shared sequence variants was likely a sequencing artifact. In a later analysis, TCR beta V- and J-gene trimming was associated with a missense DCLRE1C variant.

Both 60 Vbeta primers and 13 Jbeta primers went into the PCR. Repertoires were generated with immunoSEQ multiplex PCR, while TCRdb's copy carries only in-frame clones and drops some. Among about 99,000 clones listed, around 82% were seen once. The CDR3 consists of 15 residues. The V and J ends lost 3 bases and 0 bases respectively, with 9 bases between them. CDR1 and CDR2 (germline): MDHEN, SYDVKM. This clone has just a few counts. What it binds is not known. Sample: PBMCs. The origin of this receptor is a woman between 40 and 55 years old in good health and CMV-seronegative. The chain couples TRBV28 to TRBJ2-1, with D perhaps TRBD2 (6 bases). CDR3: CASSFMGGSYNEQFF. CDR3 nucleotide sequence: TGTGCCAGCAGTTTTATGGGGGGCTCCTACAATGAGCAGTTCTTC.